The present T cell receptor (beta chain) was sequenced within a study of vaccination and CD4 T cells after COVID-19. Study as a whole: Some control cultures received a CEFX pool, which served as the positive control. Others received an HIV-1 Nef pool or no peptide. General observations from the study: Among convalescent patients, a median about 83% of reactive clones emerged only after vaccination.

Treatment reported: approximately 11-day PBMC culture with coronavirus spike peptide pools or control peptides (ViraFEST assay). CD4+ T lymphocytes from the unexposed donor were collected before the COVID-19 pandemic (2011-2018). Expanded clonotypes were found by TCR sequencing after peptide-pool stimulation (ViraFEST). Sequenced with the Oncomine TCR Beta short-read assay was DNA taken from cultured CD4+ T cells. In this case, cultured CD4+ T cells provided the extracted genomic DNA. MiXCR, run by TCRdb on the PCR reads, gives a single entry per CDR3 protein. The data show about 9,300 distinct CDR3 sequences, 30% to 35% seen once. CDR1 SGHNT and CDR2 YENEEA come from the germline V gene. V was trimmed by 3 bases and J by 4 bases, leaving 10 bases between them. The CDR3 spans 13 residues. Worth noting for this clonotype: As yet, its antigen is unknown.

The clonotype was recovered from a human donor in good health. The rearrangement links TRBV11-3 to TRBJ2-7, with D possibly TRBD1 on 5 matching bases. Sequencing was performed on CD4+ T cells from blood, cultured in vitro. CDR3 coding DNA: TGTGCCAGCAGCTTGGGGCGCCTATACGAGCAGTACTTC. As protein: CASSLGRLYEQYF. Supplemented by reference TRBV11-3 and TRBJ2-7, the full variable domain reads EAGVVQSPRYKIIEKKQPVAFWCNPISGHNTLYWYLQNLGQGPELLIRYENEEAVDDSQLPKDRFSAERLKGVDSTLKIQPAELGDSAVYLCASSLGRLYEQYFGPGTRLTVT.